Below, 30 T cell receptor beta chains from the same sample are listed, as sequenced in a study of T cell changes during pregnancy in multiple sclerosis. Profiling relied on immunoSEQ multiplex PCR, and the TCRdb table lists in-frame clones only, not all of them. Of approximately 90,000 clones in the sample, 85% to 95% were seen once. The specimen was peripheral blood, collected in the third trimester of pregnancy. The receptors shown here come from a female donor with multiple sclerosis, enrolled in a pregnancy study.

The CDR3 reads CASSGKTHF. The CDR3, as DNA: TGTGCCAGCAGCGGTAAAACACATTTT. The gene calls are TRBV21-1 and TRBJ1-5; TRBD1 reflects the table's D call only, with no check against the DNA. TRBV21-1 is shown as a pseudogene. The CDR3 totals 9 residues.

V gene TRBV7-9 combines with J gene TRBJ1-1, with D unclear. The CDR3 is made up of 17 amino acids. The ends were cut back, 1 base at V and 0 bases at J, with 15 bases in the middle. CDR1 and CDR2 (germline): SEHNR, FQNEAQ (reference sequence). CDR3 sequence reads: CASSLGLRTGLNTEAFF. CDR3 sequence (DNA): TGTGCCAGCAGCTTAGGCCTCAGGACTGGATTGAACACTGAAGCTTTCTTT. Full variable domain (rest looked up from reference TRBV7-9 and TRBJ1-1): DTGVSQNPRHKITKRGQNVTFRCDPISEHNRLYWYRQTLGQGPEFLTYFQNEAQLEKSRLLSDRFSAERPKGSFSTLEIQRTEQGDSAMYLCASSLGLRTGLNTEAFFGQGTRLTVV.

The CDR3 here is CASSVAGFATEAFF. As DNA, the CDR3 is TGTGCCAGCAGTGTCGCAGGGTTCGCCACTGAAGCTTTCTTT. The chain uses TRBV28 and TRBJ1-1; possibly TRBD1 for D (5 bases). The CDR3 extends over 14 amino acids. Germline V lookup: CDR1 MDHEN, CDR2 SYDVKM. Trimming took off 5 bases at V and 4 bases at J, with 14 bases between the two ends.

The chain couples TRBV7-2 to TRBJ2-7, with 10 bases identical to TRBD1. Trimming took 5 bases from V and 2 from J; bases not matched to a gene: 9. CDR3 size: 16 residues. CDR1 is SGHTA and CDR2 is FQGNSA in the germline V gene. The CDR3 sequence: CASSRGTGAATYEQYF. The CDR3, as DNA: TGTGCCAGCAGCCGGGGGACAGGGGCCGCTACCTACGAGCAGTACTTC.

The DNA of the CDR3 is TGTGCCAGCAGGACTAGCGGGACGCTAGCCAAAAACATTCAGTACTTC. Translation gives CASRTSGTLAKNIQYF. The chain recombines TRBV28 with TRBJ2-4, with TRBD2 identical over 11 bases. Trimming cost V 6 bases and J 0 bases; bases outside gene matches: 4. The CDR3 is 16 amino acids. Germline V CDR1 and CDR2: MDHEN, SYDVKM.

This sequence joins TRBV9 and TRBJ1-1; D gene uncertain. There are 13 residues in the CDR3. V was pared by 0 bases and J by 6 bases, with 9 bases between. Germline CDR1 reads SGDLS; CDR2 reads YYNGEE. The CDR3 nucleotides are TGTGCCAGCAGCGTAGGAGTACGCGCTGAAGCTTTCTTT. Its protein product is CASSVGVRAEAFF.

The rearrangement joins TRBV5-1 to TRBJ2-7; 8 positions match TRBD2. The CDR3 contains 15 residues. Germline values: CDR1 SGHRS, CDR2 YFSETQ. The V and J ends lost 0 bases and 0 bases, in that order; junction bases with no gene match: 2. The CDR3 coding sequence is TGCGCCAGCAGCTTGGTAGCGGGAAACTCCTACGAGCAGTACTTC. It translates to CASSLVAGNSYEQYF.

The chain recombines TRBV7-7 with TRBJ2-1, with 9 bases matching TRBD1. Germline V CDR1 and CDR2: SSHAT, FNYEAQ (reference sequence). The CDR3 extends over 16 amino acids. Losses at the gene ends were 5 bases for V and 4 bases for J; bases not matched to a gene: 9. The CDR3 bases are TGTGCCAGCAGCGTTAGCCCCGGGACAGGGTACAATGAGCAGTTCTTC. As protein: CASSVSPGTGYNEQFF.

The chain links TRBV4-2 to TRBJ2-7, with 12 bases lining up with TRBD2. CDR1 and CDR2 (germline): LGHNA, YNFKEQ. J gave up 4 bases and V 1 base, and 2 bases lay outside the gene matches. This CDR3 is 15 amino acids long. The CDR3 nucleotides are TGTGCCAGCAGCCAAGCGACTAGCGGGAGTTACGAGCAGTACTTC. Translated, it gives CASSQATSGSYEQYF.

This clone has a handful of counts. The chain carries TRBV2 and TRBJ2-7; no firm D call. Germline CDR1 and CDR2: SNHLY and FYNNEI. The V end was cut by 1 base, the J end by 9 bases, with 10 bases between. The CDR3 is made up of 12 amino acids. The CDR3 DNA is TGTGCCAGCAGTGAAGACCGGGTAGTGCAGTACTTC. It is translated as CASSEDRVVQYF. Supplemented by reference TRBV2 and TRBJ2-7, the full variable domain reads EPEVTQTPSHQVTQMGQEVILRCVPISNHLYFYWYRQILGQKVEFLVSFYNNEISEKSEIFDDQFSVERPDGSNFTLKIRSTKLEDSAMYFCASSEDRVVQYFGPGTRLTVT.

The gene calls are TRBV5-5 and TRBJ2-7; perhaps TRBD1 as D (7 bases). This CDR3 is built from 15 residues. Germline lookup yields CDR1 SGHKS and CDR2 YYEKEE (reference sequence). The V end lost 2 bases, the J end lost 4 bases, and 16 bases lay between the germline ends. The CDR3 reads CASSFFPGGLYEQYF. The CDR3, as DNA: TGTGCCAGCAGCTTCTTTCCAGGGGGACTTTACGAGCAGTACTTC.

J is TRBJ2-3 and V is TRBV18; maybe TRBD2 (6 bases). V was shortened by 4 bases and J by 2 bases, with 13 bases between the two germline ends. CDR3 length: 15 residues. Per germline, CDR1 KGHSH and CDR2 LQKENI. CDR3 residues: CASSLIPGATDTQYF. Written as DNA, the CDR3 is TGTGCCAGCTCACTAATCCCGGGAGCCACAGATACGCAGTATTTT.

This chain links TRBV6-1 with TRBJ1-5, with TRBD1 matching 9 bases. Germline V gene data show CDR1 as MNHNS and CDR2 as SASEGT. The ends lost 4 bases at V and 7 bases at J; junction bases unmatched: 5. The CDR3 extends over 14 amino acids. CDR3 coding DNA: TGTGCCAGCAGTGCCGGACAGGGGAGACAGCCCCAGCATTTT. As protein: CASSAGQGRQPQHF.

The chain couples TRBV6-4 to TRBJ2-1, with D possibly TRBD1 on 6 matching bases. The germline gives CDR1 MRHNA, CDR2 SNTAGT. The CDR3 is made up of 15 amino acids. Trimming took off 2 bases at V and 6 bases at J, with 14 bases between the two ends. The CDR3 region has the DNA TGTGCCAGCAGTGACCAACAGGGTGCCTTCAATGAGCAGTTCTTC. This sequence encodes CASSDQQGAFNEQFF.

This chain uses TRBV18 with TRBJ2-7, with D possibly matching TRBD1 (6 bases). Germline loops: CDR1 KGHSH, CDR2 LQKENI. The CDR3 has 14 amino acids. V gave up 3 bases and J gave up 2 bases, with 11 bases separating them. The CDR3 protein is CASSPLTGTYEQYF. The CDR3 DNA follows: TGTGCCAGCTCACCCCTGACAGGTACCTACGAGCAGTACTTC.

V and J are TRBV7-2 and TRBJ2-1, with 8 bases identical to TRBD2. With 1 base clipped from V and 7 bases from J, the junction kept 3 bases outside the gene matches. This CDR3 contains 14 residues. Germline loops: CDR1 SGHTA, CDR2 FQGNSA. CDR3: CASSLDPSGNEQFF. The CDR3 bases are TGTGCCAGCAGCTTAGACCCTAGCGGGAATGAGCAGTTCTTC.

J is TRBJ1-1 and V is TRBV7-9; TRBD1 aligns across 9 bases. Germline CDR1 and CDR2: SEHNR and FQNEAQ (reference sequence). This CDR3 is 14 amino acids long. Losses at the gene ends were 5 bases for V and 4 bases for J; bases not matched to a gene: 5. The CDR3 loop reads CASSETGGPTEAFF. The DNA for the CDR3 is TGTGCCAGCAGCGAAACAGGGGGCCCCACTGAAGCTTTCTTT.

This clone was recorded a few times. The chain links TRBV4-2 to TRBJ2-7, with 9 bases aligning to TRBD1. Per the germline V gene, CDR1 is LGHNA and CDR2 is YNFKEQ. The CDR3 runs to 15 residues. The V gene end was trimmed by 4 bases and the J gene end by 3 bases; junction bases not matched to a gene: 7. CDR3 region: CASSRTGGSFYEQYF. As DNA, the CDR3 is TGTGCCAGCAGCCGAACAGGGGGCTCCTTCTACGAGCAGTACTTC.

This chain joins TRBV7-2 and TRBJ2-1; 8 nucleotides agree with TRBD2. V was clipped by 1 base and J by 3 bases; unmatched bases: 8. The V gene's germline CDR1 is SGHTA and CDR2 FQGNSA. The CDR3 contains 17 residues. CDR3 DNA: TGTGCCAGCAGCTTAGGTCGGGGTAGCGGGAACTACAATGAGCAGTTCTTC. Translated: CASSLGRGSGNYNEQFF.

The chain has TRBV7-9 and TRBJ2-7; the D is unclear. CDR3 size: 13 residues. V lost 6 bases and J lost 0, with 9 bases in between. Per germline, CDR1 SEHNR and CDR2 FQNEAQ (reference sequence). The CDR3 DNA sequence: TGTGCCAGCAGAGATGGGCTCTCCTACGAGCAGTACTTC. Translated, it gives CASRDGLSYEQYF.

The CDR3 nucleotides are TGTGCCAGCAGTTTTGGGCAGCCCAATGAGCAGTTCTTC. Its protein product is CASSFGQPNEQFF. The V call is TRBV27, the J call TRBJ2-1; D unresolved. Germline values: CDR1 MNHEY, CDR2 SMNVEV (reference sequence). Trimming took 3 bases from V and 6 from J, leaving 9 bases between them. This CDR3 spans 13 amino acids.

The rearrangement joins TRBV28 to TRBJ2-5, with 12 bases fitting TRBD1. This CDR3 is built from 15 residues. The ends lost 8 bases at V and 2 bases at J; junction bases unmatched: 6. Germline lookup yields CDR1 MDHEN and CDR2 SYDVKM. Here the CDR3 reads CASRGTGGGQETQYF. In DNA form, the CDR3 reads TGTGCCAGCCGCGGGACAGGGGGCGGGCAAGAGACCCAGTACTTC.

The rearrangement uses TRBV5-1 and TRBJ2-2; D is ambiguous. Germline CDR1 SGHRS, CDR2 YFSETQ. There are 15 residues in the CDR3. Deletions cut 2 bases from V and 5 bases from J, with 13 bases between. Written as DNA, the CDR3 is TGCGCCAGCAGCTTAGCCTACCCTAAGACCGGGGAGCTGTTTTTT. Translating it yields CASSLAYPKTGELFF.

The genes are TRBV5-1 and TRBJ1-4; the D gene is possibly TRBD1 (6 bases). Germline V gene lookup returns CDR1 SGHRS and CDR2 YFSETQ. V lost 0 bases and J lost 5, with 17 bases in between. The CDR3 totals 17 residues. In DNA, the CDR3 is TGCGCCAGCAGCTTGGGCCCGCAAGGTACAGGGAATGAAAAACTGTTTTTT. Amino acid sequence: CASSLGPQGTGNEKLFF.

J is TRBJ2-7 and V is TRBV5-4; 7 nucleotides match TRBD1. The J segment lost 0 bases and the V segment lost 7 bases, leaving 1 base of the junction unmatched. This CDR3 has 12 amino acids. In germline, CDR1 is SGHNT, CDR2 YYREEE (reference sequence). The DNA of the CDR3 is TGTGCCAGCCGGGACAGCTCCTACGAGCAGTACTTC. Protein product: CASRDSSYEQYF.

This chain connects TRBV28 to TRBJ1-5; possible D gene TRBD1, 5 bases. This CDR3 contains 15 residues. With 8 bases removed from V and 0 bases from J, the gap between germline ends came to 14 bases. The germline CDR1 and CDR2 sequences are MDHEN and SYDVKM. The CDR3 here is CASFDRVYSNQPQHF. As DNA, the CDR3 is TGTGCCAGCTTCGACAGAGTCTATAGCAATCAGCCCCAGCATTTT.

The genes are TRBV28 and TRBJ1-1; no clear D gene. Deletions cut 2 bases from V and 7 bases from J, with 5 bases between. From germline, CDR1 is MDHEN and CDR2 SYDVKM. This CDR3 comprises 11 residues. CDR3 loop: CASSLLVEAFF. The CDR3 coding sequence is TGTGCCAGCAGTTTACTAGTTGAAGCTTTCTTT.

This chain uses TRBV5-5 with TRBJ2-5; D is possibly TRBD2 (5 bases). This CDR3 comprises 13 residues. Germline V gene sequence: CDR1 SGHKS, CDR2 YYEKEE (reference sequence). The V end was cut by 0 bases, the J end by 4 bases, with 7 bases between. The CDR3 DNA reads as TGTGCCAGCAGCTTGGCCGGAGGAGAGACCCAGTACTTC. Protein sequence: CASSLAGGETQYF.

The genes are TRBV6-1 and TRBJ2-4; D perhaps matches TRBD1 (5 bases). V lost 1 base and J lost 0, with 10 bases in between. CDR1 MNHNS and CDR2 SASEGT come from the germline V gene. The CDR3 extends over 16 amino acids. The chain's CDR3 is CASSEVGVLAKNIQYF. The CDR3 region has the DNA TGTGCCAGCAGTGAAGTAGGGGTCCTAGCCAAAAACATTCAGTACTTC.

The chain recombines TRBV6-5 with TRBJ2-3; 8 bases line up with TRBD2. This CDR3 region has 16 residues. With 2 bases clipped from V and 1 base from J, the junction kept 5 bases outside the gene matches. Germline loops: CDR1 MNHEY, CDR2 SVGAGI. The CDR3 DNA reads as TGTGCCAGCAGTTACCACGGGGGGGCTGGCACAGATACGCAGTATTTT. It translates to CASSYHGGAGTDTQYF.